The rows below give T cell receptor beta chains drawn from one sample of a study of T cells in localized non-small cell lung cancer. Here immunoSEQ multiplex PCR was the method, and the copy in TCRdb shows in-frame clones only, minus some. In the table there are 25,000 to 35,000 clones, about 91% of which are singletons. The source was PBMCs, collected before any cancer treatment. These receptors all stem from a man aged 40-75 years with stage II lung adenocarcinoma. The CDR3 runs from the conserved cysteine through the conserved F or W. The D gene is left open where the match is weak. Size values are once, few and many counts, or a class for expanded clones, and some rows have none.

>TRBV11-2|large|-|TRBJ2-1
CASSRWILVGNEQFF
TGTGCCAGCAGCCGTTGGATCTTAGTGGGCAATGAGCAGTTCTTC
>TRBV28|-|-|TRBJ1-5
CASSLRSRSHQPQHF
TGTGCCAGCAGTTTAAGAAGTCGATCGCATCAGCCCCAGCATTTT
>TRBV7-9|once|TRBD1|TRBJ1-1
CASSFPGQATEAFF
TGTGCCAGCAGCTTCCCGGGACAGGCGACTGAAGCTTTCTTT
>TRBV21-1|-|-|TRBJ1-5
CASSKDPIPLTGAIVYSNQPQHF
TGTGCCAGCAGCAAAGACCCGATTCCTCTGACAGGGGCGATTGTCTATAGCAATCAGCCCCAGCATTTT
>TRBV10-3|-|TRBD1|TRBJ2-5
CAISGRTGNQETQYF
TGTGCCATCAGTGGTAGGACAGGGAATCAAGAGACCCAGTACTTC
>TRBV11-2|once|TRBD2|TRBJ2-1
CASSLRREIYNEQFF
TGTGCCAGCAGCTTGCGGCGGGAGATCTACAATGAGCAGTTCTTC
>TRBV5-6|-|TRBD1|TRBJ1-2
CASSRTGGVDGYTF
TGTGCCAGCTCCCGGACAGGGGGAGTGGATGGCTACACCTTC
>TRBV10-2|-|-|TRBJ2-5
CASRDISQETQYF
TGCGCCAGCAGGGATATCTCCCAAGAGACCCAGTACTTC
>TRBV10-2|-|-|TRBJ2-1
CASSDRNEQFF
TGCGCCAGCAGTGATAGAAATGAGCAGTTCTTC
>TRBV11-1|-|TRBD1|TRBJ2-7
CASSLAGTGGTYEQYF
TGTGCCAGCAGCTTAGCGGGCACAGGGGGTACCTACGAGCAGTACTTC
>TRBV28|-|TRBD2|TRBJ2-7
CATAPLPGPFKVGAGGSYEQYF
TGTGCCACCGCCCCCCTCCCGGGCCCCTTCAAGGTAGGGGCGGGAGGCTCCTACGAGCAGTACTTC
>TRBV18|once|-|TRBJ2-3
CASSGGTDTQYF
TGTGCCAGCTCCGGGGGCACAGATACGCAGTATTTT
>TRBV7-2|-|-|TRBJ2-3
CASSPRYGGSTDTQYF
TGTGCCAGCAGCCCCCGGTATGGTGGGAGCACAGATACGCAGTATTTT
>TRBV29-1|-|TRBD1|TRBJ2-7
CSVRQGGAYEQYF
TGCAGCGTCCGACAGGGGGGAGCCTACGAGCAGTACTTC
>TRBV7-2|-|TRBD2|TRBJ2-3
CASSRTSGNTDTQYF
TGTGCCAGCAGCCGGACTAGCGGTAACACAGATACGCAGTATTTT
>TRBV7-2|-|-|TRBJ2-7
CASSLVGSTAPYYEQYF
TGTGCCAGCAGCTTAGTCGGCAGCACCGCACCCTACTACGAGCAGTACTTC
>TRBV7-3|-|-|TRBJ2-1
CASSPHPTFPEQFF
TGTGCCAGCAGCCCTCATCCGACATTTCCTGAGCAGTTCTTC
>TRBV27|-|TRBD1|TRBJ2-7
CASSLSTGGAYEQYF
TGTGCCAGCAGTTTATCGACAGGGGGCGCGTACGAGCAGTACTTC
>TRBV5-1|-|-|TRBJ2-1
CASSLPGTSYNEQFF
TGCGCCAGCAGCCTCCCCGGGACATCATACAATGAGCAGTTCTTC
>TRBV27|-|-|TRBJ2-6
CASRPRDGANVLTF
TGTGCCAGCAGACCAAGAGACGGGGCCAACGTCCTGACTTTC
>TRBV6-1|-|-|TRBJ2-1
CASSEAGMSEQFF
TGTGCCAGCAGTGAGGCGGGGATGAGTGAGCAGTTCTTC
>TRBV28|-|TRBD1|TRBJ1-3
CASSPGGKENTIYF
TGTGCCAGCAGTCCAGGGGGTAAGGAAAACACCATATATTTT